This TCR beta chain was sequenced during a study of blood T cell repertoires in COVID-19. Study as a whole: Whether acute or convalescent, the COVID-19 samples came from the United States, Italy and Spain. T cells, B-cell-depleted T cells, or PBMCs supplied cDNA or gDNA.

Authors' data handling: Reference gene primers were amplified, and this amplification served to estimate nucleated cell counts. Measured with immunoSEQ multiplex PCR; TCRdb has only the in-frame clones, and not every one. Clone size and V and J calls were adopted from that table, with D and trimming inferred from the DNA. The data show 130,000 to 150,000 clones, more than 75% seen once. CDR3 size: 13 residues. Germline V CDR1 and CDR2: SGHAT, FQNNGV. Trimming cost V 2 bases and J 3 bases, with 8 bases left between them. J is TRBJ2-7 and V is TRBV11-2, with D possibly matching TRBD1 (6 bases). Sequencing was done on a sample of peripheral blood. This sequence originates from a human donor with acute or convalescent COVID-19. The donor label of this sample is uncertain. The CDR3 DNA is TGTGCCAGCAGCTTAAGAGGGGGCTACGAGCAGTACTTC. Translation: CASSLRGGYEQYF.